There are many counts of the clone carrying this T cell receptor beta chain. Germline values: CDR1 SQVTM, CDR2 ANQGSEA. The CDR3 is 15 residues long. The trim removed 3 bases at V and 3 bases at J, leaving 5 bases unmatched. The data were obtained in a study of blood T cell repertoires in COVID-19. Background on the study: There were acute and convalescent COVID-19 samples, and they came from the United States, Italy and Spain. The cDNA or gDNA used as material had been derived from T cells, B-cell-depleted T cells, or PBMCs.

Under the authors' procedure: Scientists estimated how many nucleated cells there were by amplifying reference gene primers. Sequencing used immunoSEQ multiplex PCR; TCRdb keeps in-frame clones, though not all of them. V and J calls and clone size are copied from that table; D and trimming were computed from the DNA. The table records 200,000 to 300,000 clones, 83% of them present only once. The V and J genes are TRBV29-1 and TRBJ2-4, with 10 positions matching TRBD1. The source material was peripheral blood. This clonotype originated in a human donor in a cohort sampled during active COVID-19. CDR3 DNA: TGCAGCGTTGACATCGGGGACAGGGGCAAAAACATTCAGTACTTC. This sequence encodes CSVDIGDRGKNIQYF.